Below, 14 T cell receptor beta chains from the same sample are listed, as sequenced in a study of blood T cell repertoires in COVID-19 (dated by TCRdb to about 2020). Library preparation employed the immunoSEQ multiplex PCR assay. TCRdb's version of the immuneACCESS table is confined to in-frame rearrangements and falls short of the full clone set. An unresolved V gene accounts for under half of the shortfall where checked; the remainder is of unknown origin. Within this sample are more than 95,000 clones, with about 70% of them counted one time only. Over 4.5% of the sample goes to the ten largest clones. Input material: peripheral blood. The source of these receptors is a man aged 55 to 70 with acute or convalescent COVID-19.

V gene TRBV19 combines with J gene TRBJ1-1, with 10 bases that match TRBD1. The junction had 8 bases not matched to a gene; V was cut back by 5 bases and J by 5 bases. This CDR3 has 15 amino acids. CDR1 is LNHDA and CDR2 is SQIVND in the germline V gene (reference sequence). The CDR3 nucleotides are TGTGCCAGTAGTTCCGTCTGGACAGGGGGAACTGAAGCTTTCTTT. Its translation: CASSSVWTGGTEAFF. Based on the CDR3 plus reference TRBV19 and TRBJ1-1, the full variable domain is DGGITQSPKYLFRKEGQNVTLSCEQNLNHDAMYWYRQDPGQGLRLIYYSQIVNDFQKGDIAEGYSVSREKKESFPLTVTSAQKNPTAFYLCASSSVWTGGTEAFFGQGTRLTVV.

J is TRBJ1-1 and V is TRBV5-1; D is possibly TRBD1 (5 bases). Trimming took 5 bases from V and 0 from J, leaving 8 bases between them. This CDR3 is 13 amino acids long. Germline V gene lookup returns CDR1 SGHRS and CDR2 YFSETQ. The CDR3 region is CASRLQVNTEAFF. CDR3 nucleotide sequence: TGCGCCAGCAGGTTACAGGTGAACACTGAAGCTTTCTTT.

V is TRBV27 and J is TRBJ1-5, with D possibly TRBD1 on 6 matching bases. The germline gives CDR1 MNHEY, CDR2 SMNVEV (reference sequence). V lost 5 bases to trimming and J lost 0 bases, with 11 bases between them. The CDR3 has 15 residues. The CDR3 loop is CASSVQGYSNQPQHF. DNA of the CDR3: TGTGCCAGCAGTGTACAGGGTTATAGCAATCAGCCCCAGCATTTT.

This clone occurred a few times. The chain recombines TRBV5-6 with TRBJ1-1; a possible D gene is TRBD1 (5 bases). V was shortened by 2 bases and J by 6 bases, with 14 bases between the two germline ends. The CDR3 sequence is 14 residues long. In germline, CDR1 is SGHDT, CDR2 YYEEEE. This CDR3 reads CASSFAGRGSEAFF. CDR3 in DNA: TGTGCCAGCAGCTTCGCAGGGCGGGGGTCTGAAGCTTTCTTT. The variable domain in full, completed from reference TRBV5-6 and TRBJ1-1, reads DAGVTQSPTHLIKTRGQQVTLRCSPKSGHDTVSWYQQALGQGPQFIFQYYEEEERQRGNFPDRFSGHQFPNYSSELNVNALLLGDSALYLCASSFAGRGSEAFFGQGTRLTVV.

The chain is built from TRBV9 and TRBJ2-2; 7 bases fit TRBD2. There are 16 residues in the CDR3. Germline CDR1 is SGDLS and CDR2 is YYNGEE. V shed 7 bases, J shed 2 bases, and the junction held 11 bases outside the gene matches. CDR3 amino acids: CASSSRRGTNTGELFF. Written as DNA, the CDR3 is TGTGCCAGCTCCTCCCGGCGGGGGACCAACACCGGGGAGCTGTTTTTT.

The chain carries TRBV24-1 and TRBJ1-1, with 7 bases lining up with TRBD1. The V and J ends lost 8 bases and 4 bases, in that order; junction bases with no gene match: 3. Per the germline V gene, CDR1 is KGHDR and CDR2 is SFDVKD. The CDR3 totals 12 residues. The CDR3 nucleotides are TGTGCCACCATCCGACAGGGCACTGAAGCTTTCTTT. Translated, it gives CATIRQGTEAFF.

The chain joins TRBV24-1 to TRBJ2-2; tentatively, D is TRBD1 (5 bases). The CDR3 loop spans 14 amino acids. Trimming took 2 bases from V and 4 from J, leaving 7 bases between them. Per germline, CDR1 KGHDR and CDR2 SFDVKD. The CDR3 loop is CATSDWQGTGELFF. The CDR3 DNA reads as TGTGCCACCAGTGATTGGCAGGGCACCGGGGAGCTGTTTTTT.

The chain has TRBV6-1 and TRBJ1-1; D uncertain. Trimming removed 1 base from V and 9 bases from J, with 9 bases in between. CDR1 MNHNS and CDR2 SASEGT come from the germline V gene. The CDR3 spans 12 residues. The CDR3 loop is CASSEGATKAFF. The CDR3 nucleotides are TGTGCCAGCAGTGAAGGCGCTACCAAAGCTTTCTTT.

V gene TRBV19 combines with J gene TRBJ1-5; a weak D match, TRBD1 (6 bases). This CDR3 region has 12 residues. With 7 bases removed from V and 11 bases from J, the gap between germline ends came to 15 bases. Germline V gene lookup returns CDR1 LNHDA and CDR2 SQIVND (reference sequence). Here the CDR3 DNA reads TGTGCCAGTACGGGGGGCTGGGGGTCCCAGCATTTT. This translates into CASTGGWGSQHF.

The rearrangement joins TRBV7-2 to TRBJ2-3, with unresolved D. In germline, CDR1 is SGHTA, CDR2 FQGNSA. The CDR3 consists of 14 residues. Trimming pared 5 bases from V and 5 bases from J, leaving 14 bases between. The CDR3 bases are TGTGCCAGCAGCCTAGGCGGTGGCGGAGATACGCAGTATTTT. This gives the protein CASSLGGGGDTQYF.

The J gene is TRBJ2-1, the V gene TRBV30; TRBD1 matches at 10 bases. The CDR3 extends over 17 amino acids. CDR1 GTSNPN and CDR2 SVGIG come from the germline V gene (reference sequence). V was pared by 4 bases and J by 0 bases, with 9 bases of the junction left unmatched. CDR3 loop: CAWTRDRGQSSYNEQFF. CDR3 in DNA: TGTGCCTGGACCCGGGACAGGGGACAAAGCTCCTACAATGAGCAGTTCTTC.

The chain employs TRBV5-1 and TRBJ2-7; maybe TRBD1 (6 bases). Trimming left V 1 base short and J 2 bases short, with 13 bases between. CDR1 is SGHRS and CDR2 is YFSETQ in the germline V gene. CDR3 length: 15 amino acids. The CDR3: CASSLQGTSTYEQYF. In nucleotides, the CDR3 is TGCGCCAGCAGCTTGCAAGGGACATCGACCTACGAGCAGTACTTC.

The V gene is TRBV18, the J gene TRBJ1-1; D uncertain. Germline values: CDR1 KGHSH, CDR2 LQKENI. The CDR3 has 14 residues. V was clipped by 3 bases and J by 1 base, with 9 bases between them. The CDR3 loop reads CASSPYPRNTEAFF. The CDR3 DNA reads as TGTGCCAGCTCACCGTATCCGAGGAACACTGAAGCTTTCTTT.

This clone was seen just once. The chain uses TRBV27 and TRBJ2-7, with 8 nucleotides matching TRBD2. The trim removed 10 bases at V and 4 bases at J, leaving 12 bases unmatched. The CDR3 totals 14 residues. In germline, CDR1 is MNHEY, CDR2 SMNVEV (reference sequence). The CDR3 here is CATLGRGGPYEQYF. The CDR3 DNA sequence: TGTGCCACCCTCGGTCGGGGGGGGCCTTACGAGCAGTACTTC.